Following are 21 T cell receptor beta chains from one sample sequenced in a study of blood T cell repertoires in COVID-19 (dated by TCRdb to about 2020). Libraries were prepared through the immunoSEQ multiplex PCR assay. TCRdb mirrors the immuneACCESS table, restricted to in-frame sequences. Some clones are absent from its copies; in checked studies, under half trace to an unresolved V gene, and the reason for the others is unknown. Here the sample has approximately 50,000 clones; around 80% occur a single time. The ten largest clones add up to over 20% of the sample. Sequencing was performed on peripheral blood. These receptors were obtained from a woman older than 75 with COVID-19, enrolled during active disease.

The count of this clone is one. The V call is TRBV14, the J call TRBJ2-1, with 7 bases aligning to TRBD2. Germline lookup yields CDR1 SGHDN and CDR2 FVKESK. The junction had 10 bases not matched to a gene; V was cut back by 0 bases and J by 5 bases. The CDR3 sequence is 17 residues long. CDR3 DNA sequence: TGTGCCAGCAGCCAAGATAGTTGGACTAGTCGAAACAATGAGCAGTTCTTC. Residues: CASSQDSWTSRNNEQFF. The full variable domain, in which reference TRBV14 and TRBJ2-1 provide the parts outside the CDR3, is EAGVTQFPSHSVIEKGQTVTLRCDPISGHDNLYWYRRVMGKEIKFLLHFVKESKQDESGMPNNRFLAERTGGTYSTLKVQPAELEDSGVYFCASSQDSWTSRNNEQFFGPGTRLTVL.

The CDR3 region is CASSPTGTGGNEQFF. In DNA form, the CDR3 reads TGCGCCAGCAGCCCAACCGGGACAGGGGGCAATGAGCAGTTCTTC. The V gene is TRBV5-1, the J gene TRBJ2-1, with 11 bases matching TRBD1. Germline V gives CDR1 SGHRS, CDR2 YFSETQ. V shed 4 bases and J 6 bases; nucleotides not matched to a gene: 6. The CDR3 extends over 15 amino acids.

This rearrangement joins TRBV21-1 to TRBJ2-1; the tabulated D call, TRBD1, remains unverified against the DNA. TRBV21-1 is annotated as a pseudogene. CDR3 length: 16 amino acids. The CDR3 here is CASSTRPGQAYNEQFF. CDR3 bases: TGTGCCAGCAGCACTCGGCCGGGACAGGCCTACAATGAGCAGTTCTTC.

This sequence joins TRBV14 and TRBJ2-3, with unresolved D. Trimming left V 4 bases short and J 3 bases short, with 8 bases between. Germline CDR1 SGHDN, CDR2 FVKESK. This CDR3 is 13 amino acids long. CDR3 nucleotide sequence: TGTGCCAGCAGCCCGATCGGTACAGATACGCAGTATTTT. As protein: CASSPIGTDTQYF.

This clone came up a few times. The chain employs TRBV7-9 and TRBJ2-3, with a tentative D call TRBD2 (6 bases). This CDR3 spans 13 amino acids. V lost 10 bases to trimming and J lost 5 bases, with 16 bases between them. Germline lookup yields CDR1 SEHNR and CDR2 FQNEAQ (reference sequence). The CDR3 region is CAIRDSLEDTQYF. DNA of the CDR3: TGTGCCATACGGGACTCTTTAGAAGATACGCAGTATTTT.

About this clone itself: A read error may account for a junction end that differs from germline. The chain links TRBV7-9 to TRBJ2-1; 8 bases are shared with TRBD2. Germline CDR1 reads SEHNR; CDR2 reads FQNEAQ (reference sequence). CDR3 size: 15 residues. DNA for the CDR3: TGTGCCAGCAGCCTAGCGGGCCTTTCCTACAATGAGCAGTTCTTC. It encodes CASSLAGLSYNEQFF.

The V gene is TRBV2, the J gene TRBJ2-7, with 13 bases identical to TRBD2. The CDR3 consists of 15 residues. Germline V gives CDR1 SNHLY, CDR2 FYNNEI. Trimming cost V 2 bases and J 7 bases; bases outside gene matches: 5. The CDR3 sequence: CASSELKLAGGEQYF. For the CDR3, the DNA is TGTGCCAGCAGTGAACTGAAACTAGCGGGAGGGGAGCAGTACTTC. Filled out from reference TRBV2 and TRBJ2-7, the complete variable domain reads EPEVTQTPSHQVTQMGQEVILRCVPISNHLYFYWYRQILGQKVEFLVSFYNNEISEKSEIFDDQFSVERPDGSNFTLKIRSTKLEDSAMYFCASSELKLAGGEQYFGPGTRLTVT.

The chain joins TRBV27 to TRBJ2-7; 13 bases are a match to TRBD2. Germline-derived CDR1 and CDR2 are MNHEY and SMNVEV (reference sequence). Trimming took 8 bases from V and 1 from J; bases not matched to a gene: 5. CDR3 size: 15 residues. CDR3 residues: CASYQTSGRSYEQYF. Here the CDR3 DNA reads TGTGCCAGCTACCAGACTAGCGGGAGGTCCTACGAGCAGTACTTC.

This chain links TRBV28 with TRBJ2-1; 7 bases are shared with TRBD1. The germline CDR1 and CDR2 sequences are MDHEN and SYDVKM. V shed 6 bases and J 10 bases; nucleotides not matched to a gene: 9. The length of the CDR3 is 13 residues. The CDR3 DNA reads as TGTGCCAGCAGCAAGAGACAGGGTCTGGAGCAGTTCTTC. It yields the protein CASSKRQGLEQFF.

CDR3 sequence reads: CASSHKRQDWVGTNEEQFF. As DNA, the CDR3 is TGCGCCAGCAGCCACAAAAGGCAGGACTGGGTGGGGACTAATGAAGAGCAGTTCTTC. The chain uses TRBV4-1 and TRBJ2-1, with 7 bases aligning to TRBD2. The CDR3 has 19 residues. In germline, CDR1 is MGHRA, CDR2 YSYEKL. The J segment lost 10 bases and the V segment lost 3 bases, leaving 24 bases of the junction unmatched.

The CDR3 loop reads CASSMGLAGGQETQYF. The CDR3 DNA reads TGTGCCAGCAGCATGGGACTAGCGGGAGGGCAAGAGACCCAGTACTTC. The chain links TRBV7-3 to TRBJ2-5, with 16 nucleotides matching TRBD2. The CDR3 contains 16 residues. CDR1 and CDR2 (germline): SGHTA, FQGTGA. V lost 5 bases and J lost 2; bases outside the gene matches: 2.

The J gene is TRBJ2-1, the V gene TRBV27; 8 nucleotides line up with TRBD2. Germline V CDR1 and CDR2: MNHEY, SMNVEV (reference sequence). V lost 7 bases and J lost 1; bases outside the gene matches: 9. The CDR3 totals 16 residues. CDR3 sequence: CASIIRAGGSYNEQFF. Written as DNA, the CDR3 is TGTGCCAGCATCATAAGGGCGGGAGGTTCCTACAATGAGCAGTTCTTC.

This chain links TRBV6-5 with TRBJ1-2, with TRBD1 matching over 7 bases. V shed 3 bases, J shed 0 bases, and the junction held 4 bases outside the gene matches. CDR3 length: 15 residues. Germline V gene data show CDR1 as MNHEY and CDR2 as SVGAGI. This CDR3 is CASSYVTGTNYGYTF. The CDR3 DNA reads as TGTGCCAGCAGTTATGTGACAGGGACTAACTATGGCTACACCTTC.

The chain joins TRBV19 to TRBJ1-4; D perhaps matches TRBD1 (5 bases). Germline CDR1 and CDR2: LNHDA and SQIVND (reference sequence). The CDR3 spans 16 residues. V lost 3 bases and J lost 1, with 12 bases in between. This CDR3 reads CASSIYRGGTNEKLFF. CDR3 sequence (DNA): TGTGCCAGTAGTATTTATCGGGGGGGAACTAATGAAAAACTGTTTTTT.

This chain uses TRBV19 with TRBJ2-3; D might be TRBD1 (5 bases). Per germline, CDR1 LNHDA and CDR2 SQIVND (reference sequence). The CDR3 is made up of 15 amino acids. The V and J ends lost 3 bases and 4 bases respectively, with 14 bases between them. The CDR3 region is CASSMGQYWADTQYF. The CDR3 DNA sequence: TGTGCCAGTAGTATGGGGCAGTATTGGGCAGATACGCAGTATTTT.

J is TRBJ2-1 and V is TRBV7-3; the match to TRBD2 covers 8 bases. Germline V gene sequence: CDR1 SGHTA, CDR2 FQGTGA. The CDR3 consists of 15 residues. Germline trimming cut 5 bases from V and 2 bases from J; bases unmatched to any gene: 5. The chain's CDR3 is CASSQGLAPYNEQFF. The CDR3, as DNA: TGTGCCAGCAGCCAAGGACTAGCCCCCTACAATGAGCAGTTCTTC. The entire variable domain, with the rest obtained from reference TRBV7-3 and TRBJ2-1, is as follows: GAGVSQTPSNKVTEKGKYVELRCDPISGHTALYWYRQSLGQGPEFLIYFQGTGAADDSGLPNDRFFAVRPEGSVSTLKIQRTERGDSAVYLCASSQGLAPYNEQFFGPGTRLTVL.

In DNA, the CDR3 is TGTGCCAGCAGCTTAATGGGACTTGGCTATGGCTACACCTTC. This gives the protein CASSLMGLGYGYTF. The V and J genes are TRBV7-2 and TRBJ1-2, with D perhaps TRBD1 (5 bases). The V gene lost 2 bases and the J gene lost 4 bases, with 11 bases spanning the gap. The CDR3 length is 14 residues. Per the germline V gene, CDR1 is SGHTA and CDR2 is FQGNSA.

The chain uses TRBV19 and TRBJ1-1; weak D call: TRBD1 (6 bases). Trimming took 6 bases from V and 2 from J, leaving 19 bases between them. The CDR3 has 16 residues. In germline, CDR1 is LNHDA, CDR2 SQIVND (reference sequence). The CDR3 bases are TGTGCCAGTAGCCCAATCATCGGGACAACAAACACTGAAGCTTTCTTT. Protein: CASSPIIGTTNTEAFF.

The rearrangement links TRBV7-6 to TRBJ2-3, with 10 bases aligning to TRBD2. CDR3 size: 17 residues. Germline values: CDR1 SGHVS, CDR2 FNYEAQ. J was trimmed by 0 bases and V by 2 bases; bases with no gene match: 5. CDR3 sequence: CASSLTTSGVSTDTQYF. CDR3 coding DNA: TGTGCCAGCAGCTTAACAACTAGCGGGGTAAGCACAGATACGCAGTATTTT.

The rearrangement links TRBV20-1 to TRBJ2-1; D is uncertain. The CDR3 covers 11 residues. The V end was cut by 0 bases, the J end by 10 bases, with 7 bases between. CDR1 and CDR2 (germline): DFQATT, SNEGSKA (reference sequence). CDR3 nucleotides: TGCAGTGCTAGAGATTGGCCGGAGCAGTTCTTC. This translates into CSARDWPEQFF.

The table lists this clone with a few counts. This chain connects TRBV5-4 to TRBJ1-3; D might be TRBD1 (6 bases). This CDR3 has 15 amino acids. Germline loops: CDR1 SGHNT, CDR2 YYREEE (reference sequence). V shed 1 base and J shed 0 bases, with 8 bases lying between them. CDR3 loop: CASSLRGTSGNTIYF. DNA for the CDR3: TGTGCCAGCAGCTTGAGGGGGACCTCTGGAAACACCATATATTTT.